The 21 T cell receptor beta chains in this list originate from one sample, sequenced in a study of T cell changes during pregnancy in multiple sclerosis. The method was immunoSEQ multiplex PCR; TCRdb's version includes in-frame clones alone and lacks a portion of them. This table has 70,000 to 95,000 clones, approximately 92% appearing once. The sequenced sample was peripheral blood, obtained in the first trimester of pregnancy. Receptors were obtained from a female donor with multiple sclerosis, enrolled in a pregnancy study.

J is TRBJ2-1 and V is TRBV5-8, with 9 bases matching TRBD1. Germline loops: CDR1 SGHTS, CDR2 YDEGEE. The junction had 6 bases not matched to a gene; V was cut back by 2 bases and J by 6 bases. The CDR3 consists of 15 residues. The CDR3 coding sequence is TGTGCCAGCAGCTTACCGGGACAGGGAATCAATGAGCAGTTCTTC. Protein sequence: CASSLPGQGINEQFF.

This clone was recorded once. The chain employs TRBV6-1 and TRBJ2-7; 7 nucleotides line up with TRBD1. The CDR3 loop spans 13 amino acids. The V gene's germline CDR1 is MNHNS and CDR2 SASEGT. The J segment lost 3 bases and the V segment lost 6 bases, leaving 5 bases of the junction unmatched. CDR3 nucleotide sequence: TGTGCCAGCAGAGGCAGGGGGTACTACGAGCAGTACTTC. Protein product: CASRGRGYYEQYF.

In DNA form, the CDR3 reads TGTGCCAGCTCGCTAGGACAGGCTGGAAACACCATATATTTT. As protein: CASSLGQAGNTIYF. This chain joins TRBV18 and TRBJ1-3; the match to TRBD1 covers 7 bases. Germline lookup yields CDR1 KGHSH and CDR2 LQKENI. V lost 6 bases and J lost 2; bases outside the gene matches: 4. The CDR3 contains 14 residues.

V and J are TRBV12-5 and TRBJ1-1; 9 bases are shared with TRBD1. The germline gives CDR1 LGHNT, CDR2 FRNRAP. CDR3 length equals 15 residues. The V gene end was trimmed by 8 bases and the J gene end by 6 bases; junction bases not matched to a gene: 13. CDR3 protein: CASSPGQGGTAEAFF. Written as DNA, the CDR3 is TGTGCTAGTAGTCCGGGACAGGGAGGAACGGCTGAAGCTTTCTTT. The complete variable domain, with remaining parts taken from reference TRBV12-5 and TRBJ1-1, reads DARVTQTPRHKVTEMGQEVTMRCQPILGHNTVFWYRQTMMQGLELLAYFRNRAPLDDSGMPKDRFSAEMPDATLATLKIQPSEPRDSAVYFCASSPGQGGTAEAFFGQGTRLTVV.

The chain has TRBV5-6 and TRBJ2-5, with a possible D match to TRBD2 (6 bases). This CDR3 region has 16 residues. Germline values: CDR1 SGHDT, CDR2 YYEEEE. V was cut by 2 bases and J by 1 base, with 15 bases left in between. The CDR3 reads CASSFIDRGFQETQYF. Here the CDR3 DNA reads TGTGCCAGCAGCTTTATTGATCGGGGGTTCCAAGAGACCCAGTACTTC.

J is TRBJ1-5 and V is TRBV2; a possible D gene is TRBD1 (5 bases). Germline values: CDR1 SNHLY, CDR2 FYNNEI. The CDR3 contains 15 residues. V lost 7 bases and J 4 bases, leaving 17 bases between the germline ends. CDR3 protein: CASKSTGGDNQPQHF. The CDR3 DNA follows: TGTGCCAGCAAATCTACCGGAGGGGATAATCAGCCCCAGCATTTT.

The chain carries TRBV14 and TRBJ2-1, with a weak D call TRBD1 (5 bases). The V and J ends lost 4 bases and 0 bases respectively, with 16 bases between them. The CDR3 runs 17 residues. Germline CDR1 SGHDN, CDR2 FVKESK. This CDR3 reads CASSLTVRASSYNEQFF. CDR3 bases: TGTGCCAGCAGCCTCACCGTCAGGGCGAGCTCCTACAATGAGCAGTTCTTC.

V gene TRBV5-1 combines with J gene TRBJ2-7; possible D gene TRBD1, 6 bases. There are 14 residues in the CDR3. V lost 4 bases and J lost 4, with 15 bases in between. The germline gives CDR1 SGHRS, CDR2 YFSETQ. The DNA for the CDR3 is TGCGCCAGCAGCAGTAACCTACAGGGTTACGAGCAGTACTTC. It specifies CASSSNLQGYEQYF.

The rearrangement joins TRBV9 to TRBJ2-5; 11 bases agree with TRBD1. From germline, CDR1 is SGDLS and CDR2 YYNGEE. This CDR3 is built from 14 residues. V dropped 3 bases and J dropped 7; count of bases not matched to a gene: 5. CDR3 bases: TGTGCCAGCAGCGCCGGGACAGGGGGTTGGACCCAGTACTTC. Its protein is CASSAGTGGWTQYF.

This CDR3 reads CASRGQLLNTEAFF. The CDR3 DNA follows: TGTGCCAGCAGGGGACAGCTACTGAACACTGAAGCTTTCTTT. The chain carries TRBV6-1 and TRBJ1-1, with TRBD1 matching 7 bases. V lost 6 bases to trimming and J lost 0 bases; unmatched junction nucleotides: 4. In germline, CDR1 is MNHNS, CDR2 SASEGT. The CDR3 is made up of 14 amino acids.

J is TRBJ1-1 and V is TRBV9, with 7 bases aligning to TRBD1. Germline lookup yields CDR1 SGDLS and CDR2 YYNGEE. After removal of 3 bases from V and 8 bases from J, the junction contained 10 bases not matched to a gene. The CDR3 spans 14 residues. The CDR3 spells CASSGRQGVTEAFF. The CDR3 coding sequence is TGTGCCAGCAGCGGAAGACAGGGTGTAACGGAAGCTTTCTTT.

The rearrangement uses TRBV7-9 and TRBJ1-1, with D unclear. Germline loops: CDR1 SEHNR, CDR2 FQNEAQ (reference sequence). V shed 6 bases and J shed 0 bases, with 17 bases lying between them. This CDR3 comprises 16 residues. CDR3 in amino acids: CASRNIGPRLNTEAFF. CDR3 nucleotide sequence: TGTGCCAGCAGGAACATTGGGCCGAGACTGAACACTGAAGCTTTCTTT.

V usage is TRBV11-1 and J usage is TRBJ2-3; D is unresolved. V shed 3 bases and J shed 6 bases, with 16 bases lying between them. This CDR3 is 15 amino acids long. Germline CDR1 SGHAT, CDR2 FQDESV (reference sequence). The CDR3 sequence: CASSLQPGSLDTQYF. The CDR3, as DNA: TGTGCCAGCAGCTTGCAGCCAGGAAGCCTGGATACGCAGTATTTT.

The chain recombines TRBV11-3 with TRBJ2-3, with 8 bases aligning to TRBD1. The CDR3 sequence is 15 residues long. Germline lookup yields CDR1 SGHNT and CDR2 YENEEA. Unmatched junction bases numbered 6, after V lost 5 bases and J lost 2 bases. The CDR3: CASSLGQGDTDTQYF. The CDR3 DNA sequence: TGTGCCAGCAGCCTCGGACAGGGCGACACAGATACGCAGTATTTT.

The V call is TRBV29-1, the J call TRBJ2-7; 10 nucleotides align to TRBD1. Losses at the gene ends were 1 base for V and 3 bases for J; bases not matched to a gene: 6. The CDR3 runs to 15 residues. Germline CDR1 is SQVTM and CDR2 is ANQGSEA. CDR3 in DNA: TGCAGCGTTGAAGGGGACAGGGGATCCTACTACGAGCAGTACTTC. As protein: CSVEGDRGSYYEQYF.

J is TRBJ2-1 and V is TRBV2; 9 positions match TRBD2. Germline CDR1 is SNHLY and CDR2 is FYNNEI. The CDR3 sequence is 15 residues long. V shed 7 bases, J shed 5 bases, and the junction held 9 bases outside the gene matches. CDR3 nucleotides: TGTGCCAGCACCTACAGACTAGCGGCTCACAATGAGCAGTTCTTC. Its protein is CASTYRLAAHNEQFF.

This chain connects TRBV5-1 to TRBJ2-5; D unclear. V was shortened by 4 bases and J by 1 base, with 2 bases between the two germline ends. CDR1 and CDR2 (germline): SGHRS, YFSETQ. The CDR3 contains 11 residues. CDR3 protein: CASSLQETQYF. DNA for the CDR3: TGCGCCAGCAGCCTCCAAGAGACCCAGTACTTC.

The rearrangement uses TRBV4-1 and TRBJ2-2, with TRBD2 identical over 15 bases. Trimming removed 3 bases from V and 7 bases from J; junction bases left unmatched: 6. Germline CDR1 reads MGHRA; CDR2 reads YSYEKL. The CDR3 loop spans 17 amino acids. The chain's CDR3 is CASSQLGLAGGNGELFF. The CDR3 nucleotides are TGCGCCAGCAGCCAGTTAGGACTAGCGGGGGGGAACGGGGAGCTGTTTTTT.

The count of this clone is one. The DNA of the CDR3 is TGTGCCAGCAGTGAATCTGGGGAGGATGGCTACACCTTC. Protein sequence: CASSESGEDGYTF. The rearrangement links TRBV2 to TRBJ1-2; D call uncertain. This CDR3 is built from 13 residues. V was pared by 2 bases and J by 6 bases, with 10 bases between. Germline CDR1 SNHLY, CDR2 FYNNEI.

The CDR3 protein is CASRTGDTGELFF. CDR3 sequence (DNA): TGTGCCAGCAGGACAGGGGACACCGGGGAGCTGTTTTTT. This chain uses TRBV6-5 with TRBJ2-2; 8 positions agree with TRBD1. The germline V gene encodes CDR1 MNHEY and CDR2 SVGAGI. The V and J ends lost 6 bases and 3 bases, in that order; junction bases with no gene match: 0. The CDR3 covers 13 residues.

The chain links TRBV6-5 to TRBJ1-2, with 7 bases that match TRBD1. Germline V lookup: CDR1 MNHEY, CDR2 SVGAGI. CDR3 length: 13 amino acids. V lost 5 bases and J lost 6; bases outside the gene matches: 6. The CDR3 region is CASSQTGIHGYTF. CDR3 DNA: TGTGCCAGCAGTCAGACAGGGATCCATGGCTACACCTTC.